Many counts were recorded for the clone carrying this T cell receptor (beta chain). What it binds is not known. The data were taken from a study of response to subunit inactivated influenza vaccine. The length of the CDR3 is 15 residues. Germline-derived CDR1 and CDR2 are GTSNPN and SVGIG (reference sequence). V gave up 4 bases and J gave up 6 bases, with 18 bases separating them. TCRdb reprocessed the RT-PCR reads via MiXCR and lists one record per CDR3 protein. Of fewer than 600,000 distinct CDR3 sequences in the sample, 6.5% to 8% were seen once. Study-level points and caveats: That few new T cells are recruited by each seasonal influenza vaccination was the authors' suggestion.

The genes are TRBV30 and TRBJ1-4; maybe TRBD1 (5 bases). The material sequenced was PBMCs from blood, taken roughly 24 months after vaccination. The sequence came from a man between 50 and 75 years old who received an inactivated influenza vaccine. CDR3: CAWTQPGTHYEKLFF. Here the CDR3 DNA reads TGTGCCTGGACCCAGCCAGGGACCCATTATGAAAAACTGTTTTTT.